This entry is about one T cell receptor beta chain. Antigen unknown. Regions amplified from RNA transcripts were the TCR beta CDR3 regions. During a first-round RT-PCR of the TCR CDR3, the HTBI primer set was used. Using its own MiXCR run on the multiplex PCR reads, TCRdb lists one record per CDR3 protein. The sample records around 600,000 distinct CDR3 sequences, over 40% being singletons. There are 14 residues in the CDR3. Germline values: CDR1 MNHNS, CDR2 SASEGT. The V end was cut by 3 bases, the J end by 4 bases, with 7 bases between. The source of the sample is a study of T cells in Graves' hyperthyroidism and ophthalmopathy. Study-wide results and limits: Expanded thyroid clonotypes (above 0.001) were mostly also found in blood.

Patients were excluded because of uncontrolled infection, other autoimmune disease, pregnancy or lactation. The diagnostic basis comprised clinical symptoms, serum thyroxine and TRAb, thyroid ultrasound and orbital computed tomography. This chain connects TRBV6-1 to TRBJ2-6; D unresolved. The sequenced sample was peripheral blood or thyroid tissue (not recorded which). The clonotype comes from an adult man with Graves' disease, either hyperthyroidism or ophthalmopathy (not recorded which). The CDR3 nucleotides read TGTGCCAGCAGTGAGATGGCGGGGGCCAACGTCCTGACTTTC. Amino acids: CASSEMAGANVLTF.